This T cell receptor (beta chain) was observed in a study of CD8+ T cells in alopecia areata. Study overall: The tofacitinib course ran for 6 to 18 months and was followed by 6 months off drug.

Treatment here: oral pan-JAK inhibitor, 5-10 mg twice daily. General observations from the study: Numerous clones, expanded in lesions, remained in scalp and blood during tofacitinib.

About this clone itself: Its cognate antigen is unknown.

RNA, once extracted, was reverse transcribed into cDNA for use as the sequencing template. Profiled with immunoSEQ multiplex PCR; TCRdb holds only in-frame clones, not every one. The sample contains 85,000 to 95,000 clones, approximately 70% of which appear only once. Germline lookup yields CDR1 SGHDT and CDR2 YYEEEE. The CDR3 loop spans 18 amino acids. Trimming removed 2 bases from V and 0 bases from J, with 15 bases in between. The V call is TRBV5-6, the J call TRBJ2-6, with D hard to call. The sequence was collected from a human donor with alopecia areata. This material consisted of CD8+ T cells sorted from blood, taken at week 44, from a patient treated with tofacitinib. The CDR3 spells CASSFPPARHSGANVLTF. CDR3 nucleotides: TGTGCCAGCAGCTTCCCCCCAGCGCGGCACTCTGGGGCCAACGTCCTGACTTTC.